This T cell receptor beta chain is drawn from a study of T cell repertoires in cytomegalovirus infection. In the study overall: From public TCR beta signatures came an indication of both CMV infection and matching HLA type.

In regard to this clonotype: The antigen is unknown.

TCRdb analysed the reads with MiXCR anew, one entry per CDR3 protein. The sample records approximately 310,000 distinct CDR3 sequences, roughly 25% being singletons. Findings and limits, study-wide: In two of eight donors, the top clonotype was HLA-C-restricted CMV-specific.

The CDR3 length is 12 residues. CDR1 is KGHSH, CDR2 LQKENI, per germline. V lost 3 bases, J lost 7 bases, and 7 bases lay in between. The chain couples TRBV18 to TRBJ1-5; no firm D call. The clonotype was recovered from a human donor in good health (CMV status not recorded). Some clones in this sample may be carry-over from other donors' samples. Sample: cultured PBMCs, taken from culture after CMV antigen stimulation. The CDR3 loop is CASSPSGQPQHF. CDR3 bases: TGTGCCAGCTCACCCTCTGGCCAGCCCCAGCATTTT.